This T cell receptor beta chain derives from a study of T cells in Graves' hyperthyroidism and ophthalmopathy. Based on clinical symptoms, serum thyroxine and TRAb, thyroid ultrasound and orbital computed tomography, diagnoses were reached. Over 9 ml of fresh peripheral blood supplied the PBMCs. The study's findings and limits: Median prediction lead before ophthalmopathy onset was 5 to 7 months with the model. Most thyroid clonotypes expanded above 0.001 were also detected in blood.

With respect to this clonotype: Its antigen is currently unknown.

Amplified TCR beta CDR3 regions derived from RNA transcripts. The TCR CDR3 first-round RT-PCR relied on the HTBI primer set. TCRdb re-called the multiplex PCR reads through MiXCR, storing one row per CDR3 protein. The sample has around 610,000 distinct CDR3 sequences, roughly 15% seen once. The sample taken for sequencing was blood. This clonotype was sampled from a woman between 40 and 50 years old with Graves' ophthalmopathy.

The DNA for the CDR3 is TGCGCCAGCAGCTTGGGACTAGCCGGGGCCTACAATGAGCAGTTCTTC. Residues: CASSLGLAGAYNEQFF. This chain connects TRBV5-1 to TRBJ2-1; TRBD2 matches 7 bases. With V trimmed by 0 bases and J by 2 bases, 5 bases remained unmatched. This CDR3 is built from 16 residues. Germline V gene lookup returns CDR1 SGHRS and CDR2 YFSETQ. The complete variable domain, with remaining parts taken from reference TRBV5-1 and TRBJ2-1, reads KAGVTQTPRYLIKTRGQQVTLSCSPISGHRSVSWYQQTPGQGLQFLFEYFSETQRNKGNFPGRFSGRQFSNSRSEMNVSTLELGDSALYLCASSLGLAGAYNEQFFGPGTRLTVL.